A selection of T cell receptor beta chains follows, all from one sample in a study of regulatory T cells in long-lasting Graves disease. TCRdb ran MiXCR on the multiplex PCR reads and lists one entry per CDR3 protein. The data hold more than 450,000 distinct CDR3 sequences, with around 12% observed a single time. The same data also went into a second study, on T cells in Graves' hyperthyroidism and ophthalmopathy.

This material consisted of peripheral blood mononuclear cells (PBMCs), taken at new diagnosis, from a patient treated with antithyroid drugs. These receptors were collected from a woman aged 25 to 39 with Graves disease. Each CDR3 is given with its conserved first and last residue. A D gene is named only where the DNA matches it firmly. Some rows have no size entry. The others give once, few or many, or a class for an expanded clone.

>TRBV6-2/TRBV6-3|14|TRBJ1-3|TRBD1|few
CASKTGGLGNTIYF
TGTGCCAGTAAAACAGGGGGATTGGGAAACACCATATATTTT
>TRBV11-3|15|TRBJ2-3|.|many
CASSWWGSPTDTQYF
TGTGCCAGCAGCTGGTGGGGTTCCCCCACAGATACGCAGTATTTT
>TRBV20-1|14|TRBJ1-5|.|many
CSARDGGFYQPQHF
TGCAGTGCTAGAGATGGGGGGTTTTATCAGCCCCAGCATTTT
>TRBV11-2|16|TRBJ2-5|TRBD2|many
CASTLNLAGVGETQYF
TGTGCCAGCACCCTCAATCTAGCGGGAGTTGGCGAGACCCAGTACTTC
>TRBV6-2/TRBV6-3|15|TRBJ2-7|.|many
CASSYGQPIIYEQYF
TGTGCCAGCAGTTACGGACAGCCCATCATCTACGAGCAGTACTTC
>TRBV28|14|TRBJ2-7|.|many
CASSLKPLSLEQYF
TGTGCCAGCAGTTTAAAACCCCTCTCTTTAGAGCAGTACTTC
>TRBV28|13|TRBJ2-7|.|many
CASSSHSSYEQYF
TGTGCCAGCAGTTCTCATTCCTCCTACGAGCAGTACTTC
>TRBV6-1|16|TRBJ1-5|.|few
CASSPATTGFNQPQHF
TGTGCCAGCAGCCCAGCTACCACAGGGTTCAATCAGCCCCAGCATTTT
>TRBV12-3/TRBV12-4|13|TRBJ1-2|.|.
CASSLSSGYGYTF
TGTGCCAGCAGTCTTAGTTCGGGCTATGGCTACACCTTC
>TRBV4-3|14|TRBJ2-1|.|few
CASSQDSSGTVQFF
TGCGCCAGCAGCCAAGATTCGAGCGGAACTGTGCAGTTCTTC
>TRBV7-6|18|TRBJ1-6|.|few
CASSPQGWGWASSSPLHF
TGTGCCAGCAGCCCCCAGGGATGGGGCTGGGCTTCCAGTTCACCCCTCCACTTT